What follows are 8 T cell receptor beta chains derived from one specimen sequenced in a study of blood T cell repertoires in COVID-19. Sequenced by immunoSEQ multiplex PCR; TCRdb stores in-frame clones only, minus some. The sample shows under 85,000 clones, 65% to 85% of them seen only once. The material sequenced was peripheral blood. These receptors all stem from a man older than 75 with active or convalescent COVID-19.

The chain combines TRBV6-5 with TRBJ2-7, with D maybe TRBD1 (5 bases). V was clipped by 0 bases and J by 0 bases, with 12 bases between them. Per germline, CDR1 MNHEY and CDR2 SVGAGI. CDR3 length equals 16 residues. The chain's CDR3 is CASSYSFGDSSYEQYF. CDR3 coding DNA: TGTGCCAGCAGTTACTCTTTCGGAGACAGCTCCTACGAGCAGTACTTC.

In DNA, the CDR3 is TGTGCCAGTAGTCTACCGGGACAGGGGATCGAAAAACTGTTTTTT. This codes for CASSLPGQGIEKLFF. The chain carries TRBV19 and TRBJ1-4, with 10 positions matching TRBD1. CDR1 is LNHDA, CDR2 SQIVND, per germline (reference sequence). The CDR3 covers 15 residues. The V and J ends lost 5 bases and 8 bases, in that order; junction bases with no gene match: 8.

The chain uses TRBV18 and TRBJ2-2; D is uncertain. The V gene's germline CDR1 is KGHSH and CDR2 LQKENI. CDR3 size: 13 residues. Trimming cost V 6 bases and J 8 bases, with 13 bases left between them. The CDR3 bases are TGTGCCAGCTCGATCGACATTCCGGGGGAGCTGTTTTTT. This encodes CASSIDIPGELFF.

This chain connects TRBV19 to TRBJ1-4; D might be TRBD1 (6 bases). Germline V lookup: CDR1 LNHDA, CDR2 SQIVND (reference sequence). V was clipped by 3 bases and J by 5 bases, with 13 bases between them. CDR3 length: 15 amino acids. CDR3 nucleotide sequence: TGTGCCAGTAGTATGTCTGCAGGGGAAAATGAAAAACTGTTTTTT. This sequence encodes CASSMSAGENEKLFF.

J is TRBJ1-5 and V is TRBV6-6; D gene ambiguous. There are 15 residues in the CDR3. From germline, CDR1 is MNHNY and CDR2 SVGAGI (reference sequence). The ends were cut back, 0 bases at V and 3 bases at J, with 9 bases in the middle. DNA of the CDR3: TGTGCCAGCAGTTACTCGACGGGAGACAATCAGCCCCAGCATTTT. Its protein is CASSYSTGDNQPQHF.

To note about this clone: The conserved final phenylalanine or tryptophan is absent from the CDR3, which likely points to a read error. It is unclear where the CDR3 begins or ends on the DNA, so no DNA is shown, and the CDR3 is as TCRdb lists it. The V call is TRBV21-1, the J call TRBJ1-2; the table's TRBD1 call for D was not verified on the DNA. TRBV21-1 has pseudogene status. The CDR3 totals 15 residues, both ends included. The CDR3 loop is CASSNRGIRVMEKHL.

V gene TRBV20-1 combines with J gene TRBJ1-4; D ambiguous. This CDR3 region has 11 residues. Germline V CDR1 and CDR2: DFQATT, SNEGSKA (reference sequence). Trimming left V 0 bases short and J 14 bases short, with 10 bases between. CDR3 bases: TGCAGTGCTAGAGATCAGGAAATTCTGTTTTTT. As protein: CSARDQEILFF.

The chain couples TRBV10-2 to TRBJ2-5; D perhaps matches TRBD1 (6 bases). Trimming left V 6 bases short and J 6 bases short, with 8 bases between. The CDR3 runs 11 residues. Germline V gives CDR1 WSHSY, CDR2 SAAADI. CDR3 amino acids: CASRDSKTQYF. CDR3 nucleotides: TGCGCCAGCAGGGACAGCAAGACCCAGTACTTC.